This record covers a single TCR beta chain. Its antigen is still unknown. The sample originates from a study of cytomegalovirus exposure and HLA in healthy donors. PCR amplification relied on 60 Vbeta primers (plus 13 Jbeta primers). Only in-frame clones appear in the TCRdb table, and some are missing; sequencing was by immunoSEQ multiplex PCR. This repertoire shows 200,000 to 250,000 clones, approximately 79% found once; its top ten account for around 1.8%. Study-wide results and limits: Based on reports, TCR beta sequences accurately predicted HLA-A and HLA-B alleles for most subjects. CMV serostatus was the sole immune exposure information available.

The sample was PBMCs. The source is a man in his late teens or twenties in good health and CMV-seronegative.

As DNA, the CDR3 is TGTGCCAGCAGTGAGGCCCCTGACTATGGCTACACCTTC. It specifies CASSEAPDYGYTF. The gene calls are TRBV6-4 and TRBJ1-2; D remains ambiguous. The CDR3 loop spans 13 amino acids. Trimming pared 3 bases from V and 3 bases from J, leaving 8 bases between. The germline gives CDR1 MRHNA, CDR2 SNTAGT.